This record looks at one T cell receptor beta chain sequence and its context. This sample was taken from a study of T cell changes during pregnancy in multiple sclerosis. TCRdb's copy holds only in-frame clones and misses some; the assay was immunoSEQ multiplex PCR. The repertoire includes over 60,000 clones, about nine tenths of them detected once, and about 0.7% sits in the top ten. The sequencing here drew on peripheral blood, taken in the third trimester of pregnancy. The sequence derives from a female donor in good health, enrolled as a control in a pregnancy study.

The CDR3 loop reads CASSSPSEPTYEQYF. CDR3 DNA sequence: TGTGCCAGCAGCTCACCCAGCGAACCTACCTACGAGCAGTACTTC. The chain joins TRBV7-2 to TRBJ2-7; D gene uncertain. Germline lookup yields CDR1 SGHTA and CDR2 FQGNSA. The CDR3 covers 15 residues. V was pared by 4 bases and J by 2 bases, with 15 bases between.